The sequence of this TCR beta chain was determined in a study of blood T cell repertoires in COVID-19. Turning to the study itself: Sources were T cells, B-cell-depleted T cells, or PBMCs; the material itself was cDNA or gDNA.

CDR1 SQVTM and CDR2 ANQGSEA come from the germline V gene. The V gene lost 7 bases and the J gene lost 1 base, with 19 bases spanning the gap. The CDR3 has 15 amino acids. Original data processing: How many nucleated cells were present was estimated from reference gene primer amplification. Using immunoSEQ multiplex PCR, the repertoire was profiled, and TCRdb retains in-frame clones only, with some absent. V and J calls and clone size follow that table, whereas D and trimming were derived from the DNA. There are more than 150,000 clones in the sample; more than 80% occur only once, and more than 10% lies in the top ten.

Sequencing was done on a sample of peripheral blood. The clonotype originates from a woman aged 80 or over with COVID-19, enrolled during active disease. This rearrangement joins TRBV29-1 to TRBJ2-5; D may be TRBD1 (6 bases). The CDR3 coding sequence is TGCAGCGCACAAATCCCACAGGGCTTCCAAGAGACCCAGTACTTC. Protein sequence: CSAQIPQGFQETQYF. Variable domain in full (rest from reference TRBV29-1 and TRBJ2-5): SAVISQKPSRDICQRGTSLTIQCQVDSQVTMMFWYRQQPGQSLTLIATANQGSEATYESGFVIDKFPISRPNLTFSTLTVSNMSPEDSSIYLCSAQIPQGFQETQYFGPGTRLLVL.